This T cell receptor beta chain was recovered during a study of T cell repertoires in cytomegalovirus infection. Across the whole study: Both a matching HLA type and CMV infection were indicated by public TCR beta signatures.

J lost 7 bases, V lost 4 bases, and 14 bases had no gene match. CDR1 is MNHEY, CDR2 SVGEGT, per germline. The CDR3 spans 19 residues. TCRdb reprocessed the reads with MiXCR, giving one entry per CDR3 protein. The table has 450,000 to 650,000 distinct CDR3 sequences, about 39% seen once. A remark on this clonotype: Its matching antigen is unknown.

The origin of this receptor is a human donor in good health (CMV status not recorded). Some clones in this sample may be carry-over from other donors' samples. This sequence joins TRBV6-2 or TRBV6-3 and TRBJ2-1; TRBD2 matches at 15 bases. The input for sequencing was cultured PBMCs, taken from culture after CMV antigen stimulation. The CDR3 here is CASSSALGLAGGLLNEQFF. Here the CDR3 DNA reads TGTGCCAGCAGTTCGGCGCTCGGACTAGCGGGGGGGCTATTGAATGAGCAGTTCTTC.